A single T cell receptor (beta chain) is shown here with its context. This sample was taken from a study of Graves' ophthalmopathy and Graves' hyperthyroidism. Trimming shortened V by 8 bases and J by 3 bases, and 11 bases separated the two germline ends. Germline lookup yields CDR1 SQVTM and CDR2 ANQGSEA. The CDR3 contains 11 residues. Amplified TCR beta CDR3 regions were obtained using RNA transcripts as template. An opening RT-PCR round employed HTBI primers and preceded a second-round multiplex PCR. TCRdb redid the calling of the multiplex PCR reads with MiXCR, one entry per CDR3 protein. The data show hundreds of thousands of distinct CDR3 sequences, with 35% to 45% seen just once and more than 2.5% held by the top ten.

The rearrangement uses TRBV29-1 and TRBJ2-7; D gene unclear. The sample consisted of peripheral blood. The TCR sequence derives from an adult man with Graves' ophthalmopathy. The CDR3 nucleotides read TGCAGCCAACGGCACAGCTACGAGCAGTACTTC. It is translated as CSQRHSYEQYF.